Detailed here is one T cell receptor beta chain. Clones were sequenced by immunoSEQ multiplex PCR, and TCRdb holds only the in-frame ones, with some missing. Of under 55,000 clones listed, roughly 90% are singletons. This sample was included in a study of OX40 agonist ivuxolimab in advanced cancers. As for the study in general: Each dose-escalation patient presented with hepatocellular carcinoma, melanoma, renal cell or head and neck cancer. Three patients showed partial responses: one hepatocellular carcinoma and two cutaneous melanoma cases.

This TCR was sampled from an adult with an advanced solid tumor such as melanoma, head and neck, liver or kidney cancer. Sample: CD4+ or CD8+ T cells sorted from blood, taken in a trial of the OX40 agonist ivuxolimab.

The CDR3 DNA follows: TGTGCCAGCAGCTTGGGGGACTATACCTACGAGCAGTACTTC. It codes for CASSLGDYTYEQYF. V usage is TRBV5-4 and J usage is TRBJ2-7, with 7 bases aligning to TRBD2. After removal of 0 bases from V and 2 bases from J, the junction contained 2 bases not matched to a gene. This CDR3 contains 14 residues. The V gene's germline CDR1 is SGHNT and CDR2 YYREEE (reference sequence).